Listed here are 14 T cell receptor beta chains from one sample, sequenced in a study of T cell responses to AZD1222 COVID-19 vaccine. Assay used: immunoSEQ multiplex PCR; TCRdb lists only in-frame clones, some missing. The sample records some 86,000 clones, around 82% being singletons. The specimen comprised peripheral blood, sampled on day 0 of AZD1222 vaccination. These receptor sequences come from an adult in good health.

This chain joins TRBV19 and TRBJ1-2; 7 positions match TRBD1. The junction had 11 bases not matched to a gene; V was cut back by 5 bases and J by 8 bases. The CDR3 is 14 amino acids. CDR1 is LNHDA and CDR2 is SQIVND in the germline V gene (reference sequence). The CDR3 is CASSLRDSRFGYTF. The CDR3 nucleotides are TGTGCCAGTAGTCTCCGGGACAGCCGCTTCGGCTACACCTTC.

V gene TRBV24-1 combines with J gene TRBJ2-7, with 10 bases lining up with TRBD1. Per germline, CDR1 KGHDR and CDR2 SFDVKD. The CDR3 totals 16 residues. Losses at the gene ends were 7 bases for V and 2 bases for J; bases not matched to a gene: 10. The CDR3 sequence is CATRWDRGPLPYEQYF. Here the CDR3 DNA reads TGTGCCACCAGATGGGACAGGGGCCCTCTCCCCTACGAGCAGTACTTC.

This chain links TRBV2 with TRBJ1-4; D gene ambiguous. The CDR3 is 14 residues long. Deletions cut 4 bases from V and 8 bases from J, with 14 bases between. The germline V gene encodes CDR1 SNHLY and CDR2 FYNNEI. The CDR3 bases are TGTGCCAGCAGTGGACAAACCGGCCGAGAAAAACTGTTTTTT. Protein: CASSGQTGREKLFF.

V and J are TRBV29-1 and TRBJ1-1, with 7 bases aligning to TRBD1. The CDR3 totals 13 residues. The J segment lost 1 base and the V segment lost 5 bases, leaving 4 bases of the junction unmatched. Per the germline V gene, CDR1 is SQVTM and CDR2 is ANQGSEA. The CDR3 here is CSVHRDRNTEAFF. The CDR3 nucleotides read TGCAGCGTTCACCGGGACAGGAACACTGAAGCTTTCTTT.

This chain connects TRBV5-1 to TRBJ2-1; 12 bases align to TRBD2. Germline V gene data show CDR1 as SGHRS and CDR2 as YFSETQ. V was pared by 3 bases and J by 9 bases, with 7 bases of the junction left unmatched. CDR3 length: 15 residues. As DNA, the CDR3 is TGCGCCAGCAGCTCTAGCGGGAGGGCCTCGGGTGAGCAGTTCTTC. This codes for CASSSSGRASGEQFF.

This clone has ten or more counts. V is TRBV5-6 and J is TRBJ1-1, with D possibly matching TRBD1 (5 bases). Between the trimmed V and J ends, which lost 3 bases and 11 bases, there was a span of 17 bases. The CDR3 extends over 13 amino acids. From germline, CDR1 is SGHDT and CDR2 YYEEEE. CDR3 in amino acids: CASSWGSSQEAFF. CDR3 DNA: TGTGCCAGCAGCTGGGGGTCCTCTCAGGAGGCTTTCTTT. The full variable domain, completed using reference TRBV5-6 and TRBJ1-1, is DAGVTQSPTHLIKTRGQQVTLRCSPKSGHDTVSWYQQALGQGPQFIFQYYEEEERQRGNFPDRFSGHQFPNYSSELNVNALLLGDSALYLCASSWGSSQEAFFGQGTRLTVV.

V is TRBV3-1 (or the pseudogene TRBV3-2) and J is TRBJ2-7, with 10 bases lining up with TRBD2. The junction had 6 bases not matched to a gene; V was cut back by 2 bases and J by 5 bases. Per the germline V gene, CDR1 is LGHDT and CDR2 is YNNKEL (reference sequence). This CDR3 comprises 15 residues. The CDR3 loop is CASSQLAGAPDEQYF. Written as DNA, the CDR3 is TGTGCCAGCAGCCAACTAGCGGGGGCTCCGGACGAGCAGTACTTC.

The chain links TRBV7-8 to TRBJ2-7, with D perhaps TRBD1 (7 bases). The CDR3 has 15 amino acids. Trimming shortened V by 5 bases and J by 2 bases, and 16 bases separated the two germline ends. CDR1 is SGHVS and CDR2 is FQNEAQ in the germline V gene. This chain's CDR3 is CASSLAAGGTYEQYF. In nucleotides, the CDR3 is TGTGCCAGCAGCCTTGCGGCAGGGGGGACCTACGAGCAGTACTTC.

The chain combines TRBV7-6 with TRBJ1-4, with D maybe TRBD1 (6 bases). The V and J ends lost 5 bases and 3 bases respectively, with 13 bases between them. The length of the CDR3 is 15 residues. Germline lookup yields CDR1 SGHVS and CDR2 FNYEAQ. The CDR3 sequence: CASSATGWSNEKLFF. Written as DNA, the CDR3 is TGTGCCAGCAGCGCAACAGGGTGGTCTAATGAAAAACTGTTTTTT. Filled out from reference TRBV7-6 and TRBJ1-4, the complete variable domain reads GAGVSQSPRYKVTKRGQDVALRCDPISGHVSLYWYRQALGQGPEFLTYFNYEAQQDKSGLPNDRFSAERPEGSISTLTIQRTEQRDSAMYRCASSATGWSNEKLFFGSGTQLSVL.

J is TRBJ1-2 and V is TRBV3-1 (or the pseudogene TRBV3-2); D remains ambiguous. CDR1 is LGHDT and CDR2 is YNNKEL in the germline V gene (reference sequence). The CDR3 has 15 amino acids. Between the trimmed V and J ends, which lost 1 base and 1 base, there was a span of 10 bases. The CDR3 is CASSQASRSNYGYTF. The CDR3 nucleotides read TGTGCCAGCAGCCAAGCCTCCAGGAGTAACTATGGCTACACCTTC.

This clone appeared a single time. The chain joins TRBV20-1 to TRBJ2-7; a weak D match, TRBD1 (6 bases). From germline, CDR1 is DFQATT and CDR2 SNEGSKA (reference sequence). V shed 5 bases and J shed 2 bases, with 7 bases lying between them. The CDR3 is 11 amino acids. CDR3 residues: CSAPGAYEQYF. CDR3 in DNA: TGCAGTGCTCCAGGGGCCTACGAGCAGTACTTC.

This chain connects TRBV9 to TRBJ1-5, with 8 bases lining up with TRBD1. The CDR3 sequence is 14 residues long. In germline, CDR1 is SGDLS, CDR2 YYNGEE. The V gene end was trimmed by 4 bases and the J gene end by 7 bases; junction bases not matched to a gene: 7. The DNA for the CDR3 is TGTGCCAGCAGCTCGGACAGGGAGAGGCAGCCCCAGCATTTT. It translates to CASSSDRERQPQHF. The variable domain in full, with the rest retrieved from reference TRBV9 and TRBJ1-5, is DSGVTQTPKHLITATGQRVTLRCSPRSGDLSVYWYQQSLDQGLQFLIQYYNGEERAKGNILERFSAQQFPDLHSELNLSSLELGDSALYFCASSSDRERQPQHFGDGTRLSIL.

The CDR3 DNA reads as TGCGCCAGCAGCTTGGGCCCCCCAGGGGAGGCCTACGAGCAGTACTTC. Protein product: CASSLGPPGEAYEQYF. V is TRBV5-1 and J is TRBJ2-7; D could derive from TRBD1 or TRBD2 (6 bases each). V gave up 0 bases and J gave up 2 bases, with 15 bases separating them. Per germline, CDR1 SGHRS and CDR2 YFSETQ. The CDR3 covers 16 residues. Combining the CDR3 with reference TRBV5-1 and TRBJ2-7 gives the whole variable domain KAGVTQTPRYLIKTRGQQVTLSCSPISGHRSVSWYQQTPGQGLQFLFEYFSETQRNKGNFPGRFSGRQFSNSRSEMNVSTLELGDSALYLCASSLGPPGEAYEQYFGPGTRLTVT.

The sample holds a few counts of this clone. The chain carries TRBV2 and TRBJ2-1; no reliable D call. Germline loops: CDR1 SNHLY, CDR2 FYNNEI. V was trimmed by 1 base and J by 7 bases, leaving 8 bases between them. This CDR3 has 13 residues. The CDR3 region has the DNA TGTGCCAGCAGTGAAGGGAGCTTAAATGAGCAGTTCTTC. Protein product: CASSEGSLNEQFF.